The present T cell receptor (beta chain) was sequenced within a study of T cells in Graves' hyperthyroidism and ophthalmopathy. Across the study: Peripheral blood was collected at initial diagnosis, before any treatment. Broader study findings: Ophthalmopathy cases were set apart from stable hyperthyroidism by a 13 V-J model.

TCR beta CDR3 regions were amplified from RNA. An initial round of RT-PCR targeting the TCR CDR3 relied on the HTBI primer set. MiXCR was run by TCRdb on the multiplex PCR reads, yielding one entry per CDR3 protein. The table has roughly 56,000 distinct CDR3 sequences, 49% seen once. In making diagnoses, clinical symptoms, serum thyroxine and TRAb, thyroid ultrasound and orbital computed tomography were all used. This clonotype was found many times. The antigen is undetermined. Germline V lookup: CDR1 SGHDT, CDR2 YYEEEE. V shed 0 bases and J shed 2 bases, with 12 bases lying between them. CDR3 size: 16 residues.

The TCR originated in a woman aged 25-40 years with Graves' ophthalmopathy. The rearrangement joins TRBV5-6 to TRBJ1-3; D not resolved. Sequencing was performed on blood. The CDR3 coding sequence is TGTGCCAGCAGCTTGGGGAGGGTTGGAGCTGGAAACACCATATATTTT. It translates to CASSLGRVGAGNTIYF. Based on the CDR3 plus reference TRBV5-6 and TRBJ1-3, the full variable domain is DAGVTQSPTHLIKTRGQQVTLRCSPKSGHDTVSWYQQALGQGPQFIFQYYEEEERQRGNFPDRFSGHQFPNYSSELNVNALLLGDSALYLCASSLGRVGAGNTIYFGEGSWLTVV.